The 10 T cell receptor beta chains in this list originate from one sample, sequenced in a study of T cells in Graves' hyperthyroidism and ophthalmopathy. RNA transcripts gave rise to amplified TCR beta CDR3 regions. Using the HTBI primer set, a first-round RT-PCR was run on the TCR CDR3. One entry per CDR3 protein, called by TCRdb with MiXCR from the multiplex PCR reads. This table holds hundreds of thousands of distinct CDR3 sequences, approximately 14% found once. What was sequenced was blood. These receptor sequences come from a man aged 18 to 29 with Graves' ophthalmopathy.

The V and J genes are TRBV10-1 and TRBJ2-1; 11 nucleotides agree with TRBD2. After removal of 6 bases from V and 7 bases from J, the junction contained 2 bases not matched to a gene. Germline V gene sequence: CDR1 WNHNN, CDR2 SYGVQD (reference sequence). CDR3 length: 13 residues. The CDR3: CASSTSGGNEQFF. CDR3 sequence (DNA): TGCGCCAGCAGCACTAGCGGGGGAAATGAGCAGTTCTTC.

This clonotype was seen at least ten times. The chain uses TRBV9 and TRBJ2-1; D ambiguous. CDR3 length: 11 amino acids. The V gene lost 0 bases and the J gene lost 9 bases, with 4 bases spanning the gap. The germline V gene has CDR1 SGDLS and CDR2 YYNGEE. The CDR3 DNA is TGTGCCAGCAGCGTAGGGGGTGAGCAGTTCTTC. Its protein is CASSVGGEQFF.

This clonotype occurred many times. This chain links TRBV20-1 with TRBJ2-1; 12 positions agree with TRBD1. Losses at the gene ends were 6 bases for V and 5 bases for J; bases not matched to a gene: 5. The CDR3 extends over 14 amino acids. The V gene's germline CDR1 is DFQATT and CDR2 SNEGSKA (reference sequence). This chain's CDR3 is CSANRDRGHNEQFF. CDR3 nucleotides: TGCAGTGCCAACCGGGACAGGGGGCACAATGAGCAGTTCTTC.

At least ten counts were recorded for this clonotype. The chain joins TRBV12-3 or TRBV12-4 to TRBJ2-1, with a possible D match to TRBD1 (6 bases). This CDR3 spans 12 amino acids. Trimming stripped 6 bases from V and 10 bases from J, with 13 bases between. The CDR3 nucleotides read TGTGCCAGCAGCACACAGGGATGGGAGCAGTTCTTC. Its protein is CASSTQGWEQFF.

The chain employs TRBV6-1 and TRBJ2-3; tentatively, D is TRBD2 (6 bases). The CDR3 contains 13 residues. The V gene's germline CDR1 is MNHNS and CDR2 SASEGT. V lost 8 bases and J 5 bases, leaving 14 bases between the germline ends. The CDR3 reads CASAPAGGDTQYF. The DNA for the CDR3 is TGTGCCAGCGCCCCTGCCGGGGGAGATACGCAGTATTTT.

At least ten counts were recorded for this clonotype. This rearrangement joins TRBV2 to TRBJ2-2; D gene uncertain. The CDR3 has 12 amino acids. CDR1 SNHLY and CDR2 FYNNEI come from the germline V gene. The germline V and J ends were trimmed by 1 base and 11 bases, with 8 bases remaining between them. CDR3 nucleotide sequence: TGTGCCAGCAGTGAAGGTCTTCTTGAGCTGTTTTTT. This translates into CASSEGLLELFF.

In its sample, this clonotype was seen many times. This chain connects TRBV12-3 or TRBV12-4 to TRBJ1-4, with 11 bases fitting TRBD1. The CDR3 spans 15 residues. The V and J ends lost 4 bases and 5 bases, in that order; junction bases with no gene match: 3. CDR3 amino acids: CASSSRTGGNEKLFF. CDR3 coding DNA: TGTGCCAGCAGTTCCCGGACAGGGGGCAATGAAAAACTGTTTTTT.

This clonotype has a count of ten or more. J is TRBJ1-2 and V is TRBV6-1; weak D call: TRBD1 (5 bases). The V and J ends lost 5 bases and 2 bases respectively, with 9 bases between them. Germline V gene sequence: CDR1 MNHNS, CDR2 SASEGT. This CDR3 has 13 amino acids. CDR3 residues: CASSYEGNYGYTF. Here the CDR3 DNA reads TGTGCCAGCAGTTACGAGGGGAACTATGGCTACACCTTC.

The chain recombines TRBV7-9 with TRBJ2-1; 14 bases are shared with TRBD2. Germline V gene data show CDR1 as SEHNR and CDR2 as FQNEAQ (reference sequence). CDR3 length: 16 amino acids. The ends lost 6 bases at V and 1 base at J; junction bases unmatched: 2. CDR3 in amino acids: CASRGTSGSSYNEQFF. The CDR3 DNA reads TGTGCCAGCAGGGGGACTAGCGGGAGTTCCTACAATGAGCAGTTCTTC.

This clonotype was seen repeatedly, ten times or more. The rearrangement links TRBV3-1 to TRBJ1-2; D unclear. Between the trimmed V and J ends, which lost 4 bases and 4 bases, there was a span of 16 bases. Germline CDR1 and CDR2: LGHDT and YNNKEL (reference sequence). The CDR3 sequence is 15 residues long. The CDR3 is CASSPTAGATYGYTF. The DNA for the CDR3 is TGTGCCAGCAGCCCCACCGCAGGAGCGACCTATGGCTACACCTTC.